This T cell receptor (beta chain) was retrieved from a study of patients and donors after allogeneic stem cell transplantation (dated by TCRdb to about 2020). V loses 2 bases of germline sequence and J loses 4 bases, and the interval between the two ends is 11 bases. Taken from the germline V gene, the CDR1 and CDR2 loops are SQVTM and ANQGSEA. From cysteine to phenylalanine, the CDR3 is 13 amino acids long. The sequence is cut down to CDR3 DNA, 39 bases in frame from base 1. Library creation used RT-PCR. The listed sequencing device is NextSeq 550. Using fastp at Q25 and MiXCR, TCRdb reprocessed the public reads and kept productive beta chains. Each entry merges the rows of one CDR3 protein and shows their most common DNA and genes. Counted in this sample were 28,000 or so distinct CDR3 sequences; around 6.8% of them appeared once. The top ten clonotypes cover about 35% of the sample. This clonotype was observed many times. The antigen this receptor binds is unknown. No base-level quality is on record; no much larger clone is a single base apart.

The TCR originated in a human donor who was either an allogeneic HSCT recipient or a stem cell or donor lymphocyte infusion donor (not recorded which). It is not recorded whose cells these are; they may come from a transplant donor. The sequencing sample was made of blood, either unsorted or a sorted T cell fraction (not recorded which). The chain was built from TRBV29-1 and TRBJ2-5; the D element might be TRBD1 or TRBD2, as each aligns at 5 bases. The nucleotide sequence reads TGCAGCGTTGAACGAGGGACCGGAGAGACCCAGTACTTC. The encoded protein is CSVERGTGETQYF.